This T cell receptor beta chain emerged from a study of cytomegalovirus exposure and HLA in healthy donors. Study conclusions and caveats: Altogether, 150 to 200 TCR beta chains were recorded as cytomegalovirus-associated.

Trimming pared 0 bases from V and 4 bases from J, leaving 12 bases between. There are 16 residues in the CDR3. The germline CDR1 and CDR2 sequences are SGHVS and FQNEAQ. As regards this clone: Its cognate antigen is unknown.

The PCR ran on 60 Vbeta and 13 Jbeta primers. Assay: immunoSEQ multiplex PCR; the TCRdb copy retains only in-frame clones and omits some. The sample shows around 220,000 clones, approximately 83% of them seen only once. Although they were nominally healthy when sampled, donors likely had unrecorded immune exposures. The gene calls are TRBV7-8 and TRBJ2-2; D is perhaps TRBD1 (5 bases). This clonotype was sampled from a girl under 18 in good health and CMV-seronegative. The sample comprised PBMCs. CDR3 loop: CASSLAGQGSTGELFF. The CDR3 region has the DNA TGTGCCAGCAGCTTAGCTGGGCAGGGTAGCACCGGGGAGCTGTTTTTT. Full variable domain (missing parts from reference TRBV7-8 and TRBJ2-2): GAGVSQSPRYKVAKRGQDVALRCDPISGHVSLFWYQQALGQGPEFLTYFQNEAQLDKSGLPSDRFFAERPEGSVSTLKIQRTQQEDSAVYLCASSLAGQGSTGELFFGEGSRLTVL.